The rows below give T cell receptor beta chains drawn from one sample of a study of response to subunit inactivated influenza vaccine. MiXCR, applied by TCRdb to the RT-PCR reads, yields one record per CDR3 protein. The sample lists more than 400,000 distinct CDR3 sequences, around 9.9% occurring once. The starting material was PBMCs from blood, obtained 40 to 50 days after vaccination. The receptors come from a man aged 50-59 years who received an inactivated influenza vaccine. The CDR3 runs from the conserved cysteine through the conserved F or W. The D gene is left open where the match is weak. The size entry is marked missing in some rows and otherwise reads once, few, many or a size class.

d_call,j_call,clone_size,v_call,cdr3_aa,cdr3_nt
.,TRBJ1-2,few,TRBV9,CASKGGDYGYTF,TGTGCCAGCAAGGGGGGGGACTATGGCTACACCTTC
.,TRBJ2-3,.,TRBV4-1,CASRRIGTDATDTQYF,TGCGCCAGCAGACGAATCGGGACGGATGCCACAGATACGCAGTATTTT
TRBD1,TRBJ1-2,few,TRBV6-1,CASSRDRASYGYTF,TGTGCCAGCAGCCGGGACAGGGCGAGCTATGGCTACACCTTC
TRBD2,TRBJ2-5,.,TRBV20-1,CSARGGLAGELETQYF,TGCAGTGCTAGAGGAGGACTAGCGGGAGAATTGGAGACCCAGTACTTC
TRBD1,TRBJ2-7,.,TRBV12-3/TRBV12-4,CASSLRQGELGYEQYF,TGTGCCAGCAGTCTCAGACAGGGAGAGCTGGGGTACGAGCAGTACTTC
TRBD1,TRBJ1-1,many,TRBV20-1,CSARQGSFDTEAFF,TGCAGTGCGAGACAGGGTAGTTTTGACACTGAAGCTTTCTTT
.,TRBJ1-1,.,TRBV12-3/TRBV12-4,CASSLYRGSWAAFF,TGTGCCAGCAGTTTGTACCGAGGGAGCTGGGCAGCTTTCTTT
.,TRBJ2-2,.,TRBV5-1,CASSLDGGRRGTGELFF,TGCGCCAGCAGCCTGGACGGGGGGCGAAGGGGGACCGGGGAGCTGTTTTTT
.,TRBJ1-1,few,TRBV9,CASSVVLSPPLNTEAFF,TGTGCCAGCAGCGTAGTTCTTTCCCCCCCGCTGAACACTGAAGCTTTCTTT
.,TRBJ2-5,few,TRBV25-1,CASSATELGQETQYF,TGTGCCAGCAGTGCTACAGAATTGGGCCAAGAGACCCAGTACTTC
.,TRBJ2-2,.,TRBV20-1,CSATGTQNTGELFF,TGCAGTGCTACCGGGACACAGAACACCGGGGAGCTGTTTTTT
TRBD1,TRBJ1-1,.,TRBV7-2,CASSPGQGRGAEAFF,TGTGCCAGCAGCCCAGGACAGGGGCGGGGGGCTGAAGCTTTCTTT
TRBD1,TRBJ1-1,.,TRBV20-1,CSARVGTGGPNTEAFF,TGCAGTGCTAGAGTGGGGACAGGGGGTCCGAACACTGAAGCTTTCTTT
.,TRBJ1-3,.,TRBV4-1,CASSQELSGNTIYF,TGCGCCAGCAGCCAAGAGCTGTCTGGAAACACCATATATTTT
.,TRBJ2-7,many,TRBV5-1,CASSGPVTDRLRSSYEQYF,TGCGCCAGCAGCGGCCCAGTGACGGATCGATTACGGAGCTCCTACGAGCAGTACTTC